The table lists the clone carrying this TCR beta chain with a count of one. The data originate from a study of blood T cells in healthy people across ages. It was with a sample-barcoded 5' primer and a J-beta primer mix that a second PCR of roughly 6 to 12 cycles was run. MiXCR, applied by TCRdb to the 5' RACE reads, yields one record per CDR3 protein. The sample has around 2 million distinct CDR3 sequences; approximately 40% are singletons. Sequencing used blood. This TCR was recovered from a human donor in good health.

The CDR3 loop reads CASSSSGTLVYEQYF. The CDR3, as DNA: TGTGCCAGCAGCTCGTCCGGGACTCTCGTCTACGAGCAGTACTTC. The chain is built from TRBV7-2 and TRBJ2-7, with D maybe TRBD2 (6 bases). The CDR3 length is 15 residues. V gave up 4 bases and J gave up 3 bases, with 16 bases separating them. Germline V lookup: CDR1 SGHTA, CDR2 FQGNSA. The full variable domain, with the rest looked up from reference TRBV7-2 and TRBJ2-7, is GAGVSQSPSNKVTEKGKDVELRCDPISGHTALYWYRQSLGQGLEFLIYFQGNSAPDKSGLPSDRFSAERTGGSVSTLTIQRTQQEDSAVYLCASSSSGTLVYEQYFGPGTRLTVT.